Listed below are T cell receptor beta chains from one sample, sequenced in a study of CD8 T cells in Susac syndrome. TCRdb reprocessed the immunoSEQ multiplex PCR reads via MiXCR and lists one record per CDR3 protein. The sample has about 210,000 distinct CDR3 sequences; 95% are singletons. Sequencing input: CD4+ T cells from PBMCs. The receptors shown here come from a human donor with multiple sclerosis. CDR3s include the opening cysteine and the closing phenylalanine or tryptophan. A D gene is named only where the DNA matches it firmly. Clone size is given for some rows only: seen once, a few or many times, or a class if the clone is expanded.

J gene,D gene,clone size,V gene,CDR3 DNA,CDR3 protein
TRBJ2-6,-,-,TRBV30,TGTGCCTGGAGTGGTCCTGGGGCCAACGTCCTGACTTTC,CAWSGPGANVLTF
TRBJ2-7,-,few,TRBV18,TGTGCCAGCTCCCGGGATTACGAGCAGTACTTC,CASSRDYEQYF
TRBJ2-7,-,-,TRBV28,TGTGCCAGCAGTTTATCAGGGCCCCGGGCGGAGCAGTACTTC,CASSLSGPRAEQYF
TRBJ2-7,TRBD1,-,TRBV25-1,TGTGCCAGCCGGGACAGAAGCTCCTACGAGCAGTACTTC,CASRDRSSYEQYF
TRBJ2-1,TRBD1,once,TRBV5-4,TGTGCCAGCAGCTGGGACAGGTCCTACAATGAGCAGTTCTTC,CASSWDRSYNEQFF
TRBJ2-3,TRBD2,-,TRBV15,TGTGCCACCAGCAGAGAGGCTAGCGGATTAAACACAGATACGCAGTATTTT,CATSREASGLNTDTQYF
TRBJ2-7,-,-,TRBV20-1,TGCAGTGCTAGAGCTCAGCCAGCAGGCAACGAGCAGTACTTC,CSARAQPAGNEQYF
TRBJ2-1,TRBD2,-,TRBV7-2,TGTGCCAGCAGCTCGAGGACTAGCGGGAGTCTAAATGAGCAGTTCTTC,CASSSRTSGSLNEQFF
TRBJ2-7,-,-,TRBV6-1,TGTGCCAGCAGTGTAATGGACAACTACGAGCAGTACTTC,CASSVMDNYEQYF
TRBJ2-3,TRBD2,-,TRBV7-3,TGTGCCAGCAGCTTAAACGGACTAGCGGGAGGGACAGATACGCAGTATTTT,CASSLNGLAGGTDTQYF
TRBJ1-1,-,-,TRBV5-4,TGTGCCAGCAGCGTCACCGGACGGTGGAACACTGAAGCTTTCTTT,CASSVTGRWNTEAFF
TRBJ2-5,-,-,TRBV9,TGTGCCAGCACGAGAGCCCCCGGGAACCAAGAGACCCAGTACTTC,CASTRAPGNQETQYF
TRBJ2-4,-,-,TRBV30,TGTGCCTGGAAATCTGGGTTACTAGCCAAAAACATTCAGTACTTC,CAWKSGLLAKNIQYF
TRBJ2-2,-,-,TRBV5-1,TGCGCCAGCACCTACACCGGGGAGCTGTTTTTT,CASTYTGELFF
TRBJ2-1,-,once,TRBV14,TGTGCCAGCAGCCAAGATCTCGGAGCCTGGAATGAGCAGTTCTTC,CASSQDLGAWNEQFF
TRBJ2-3,TRBD1,-,TRBV20-1,TGCAGTGCCAGAGGACAGGATACCTCAGATACGCAGTATTTT,CSARGQDTSDTQYF
TRBJ1-3,-,-,TRBV3-1,TGTGCCAGCAGCCCGACAAGAAACACCATATATTTT,CASSPTRNTIYF
TRBJ1-1,-,once,TRBV30,TGTGCCTGGAATTGGGACCGCAAAGCTTTCTTT,CAWNWDRKAFF
TRBJ2-1,TRBD1,-,TRBV6-2/TRBV6-3,TGTGCCAGCAGTTACGGACAGGGGGTCTACAATGAGCAGTTCTTC,CASSYGQGVYNEQFF
TRBJ2-7,-,-,TRBV28,TGTGCCAGCAGAAAGAGACAGTCCTCCTACGAGCAGTACTTC,CASRKRQSSYEQYF
TRBJ2-7,-,-,TRBV20-1,TGCAGTGCTACGGGGCAGGAGAGCTCCTACGAGCAGTACTTC,CSATGQESSYEQYF
TRBJ2-3,-,-,TRBV14,TGTGCCAGCAGCCTCCTGGGTCTGGGTACGCAGTATTTT,CASSLLGLGTQYF
TRBJ2-7,-,-,TRBV5-6,TGTGCCAGCAGCACTTTAAGAACCTACGAGCAGTACTTC,CASSTLRTYEQYF
TRBJ2-3,-,-,TRBV13,TGTGCCAGCAGCTTAGTCGGTGGAGGGGCAGATACGCAGTATTTT,CASSLVGGGADTQYF
TRBJ2-5,-,-,TRBV20-1,TGCAGTGCTAGCTCCCCCCGGGGGGCAGAGACCCAGTACTTC,CSASSPRGAETQYF
TRBJ2-7,-,-,TRBV6-6,TGTGCCAGCAGACAAACACCCGGGAACTACGAGCAGTACTTC,CASRQTPGNYEQYF
TRBJ2-7,-,-,TRBV3-1,TGTGCCAGCAGCCTTCCGGGACGAGGGCTTTACGAGCAGTACTTC,CASSLPGRGLYEQYF
TRBJ1-1,-,-,TRBV29-1,TGCAGCGTACTCATAGGGACTCCGAACACTGAAGCTTTCTTT,CSVLIGTPNTEAFF
TRBJ2-3,-,-,TRBV29-1,TGCAGCGTTAAAGCTTTAACAGATACGCAGTATTTT,CSVKALTDTQYF
TRBJ1-5,-,-,TRBV3-1,TGTGCCAGCAGCCAATTTGGTGCAGGGCTCGTTCAGCCCCAGCATTTT,CASSQFGAGLVQPQHF
TRBJ1-2,-,-,TRBV30,TGTGCCTGGAGAGCCTATGGCTACACCTTC,CAWRAYGYTF
TRBJ1-2,-,-,TRBV3-1,TGTGCCAGCAGCCCCCCGGGAGCGAACTATGGCTACACCTTC,CASSPPGANYGYTF
TRBJ2-3,-,-,TRBV3-1,TGTGCCAGCAGCCATAGAGATACGCAGTATTTT,CASSHRDTQYF
TRBJ2-7,TRBD1,-,TRBV20-1,TGCAGTGCCAGGCCTCCGGGACAGGAGAGCGAACAGTACTTC,CSARPPGQESEQYF
TRBJ1-1,-,-,TRBV4-2,TGTGCCAGCAGCCAAGAGGTTAGGGGGAACACTGAAGCTTTCTTT,CASSQEVRGNTEAFF
TRBJ1-2,-,-,TRBV9,TGTGCCAGCAGCGCCCCAGGGCGCTCGGGCTACACCTTC,CASSAPGRSGYTF
TRBJ2-1,TRBD1,-,TRBV6-5,TGTGCCAGCAGACGGGACAGGGGGCAATATGAGCAGTTCTTC,CASRRDRGQYEQFF
TRBJ1-5,TRBD1,-,TRBV5-6,TGTGCCAGCAGCTCCTGGGACAGGGAGAATCAGCCCCAGCATTTT,CASSSWDRENQPQHF
TRBJ2-1,-,-,TRBV6-1,TGTGCCAGCAGTGCCCTTCGGGGGCGGGGAGACAATGAGCAGTTCTTC,CASSALRGRGDNEQFF
TRBJ2-5,-,-,TRBV7-2,TGTGCCAGCAGCCTTCGCCTGGATGCCCAGTACTTC,CASSLRLDAQYF
TRBJ1-6,-,-,TRBV2,TGTGCCAGCAAAGAAGGGACTTTGGGAGGGTCACCCCTCCACTTT,CASKEGTLGGSPLHF
TRBJ2-7,TRBD1,-,TRBV5-1,TGCGCCAGCAGCCAACACGGGACAGTCTCCTACGAGCAGTACTTC,CASSQHGTVSYEQYF
TRBJ2-7,-,-,TRBV11-2,TGTGCCAGCAGCTTAGATCAGAGGATTGTGCAGTACTTC,CASSLDQRIVQYF
TRBJ1-5,-,-,TRBV4-1,TGCGCCAGCAGCCAGACACAGGGTCTTGGGGGCAATCAGCCCCAGCATTTT,CASSQTQGLGGNQPQHF
TRBJ2-3,-,-,TRBV3-1,TGTGCCAGCAGCCAAGGATGGGCAGATACGCAGTATTTT,CASSQGWADTQYF
TRBJ2-1,TRBD2,-,TRBV29-1,TGCAGCGCCAGCGGGAGTCGTAGCTCCTACAATGAGCAGTTCTTC,CSASGSRSSYNEQFF
TRBJ2-1,TRBD2,-,TRBV30,TGTGCCTGGAGCTCCGCCCCGGGACTAACTTACAATGAGCAGTTCTTC,CAWSSAPGLTYNEQFF
TRBJ1-1,TRBD1,-,TRBV6-1,TGTGCCAGCAGTGACGTTAACAGGGGATTGGCTTTCTTT,CASSDVNRGLAFF
TRBJ2-2,-,few,TRBV7-2,TGTGCCAGCAGCTTAGTCACCGGGGAGCTGTTTTTT,CASSLVTGELFF
TRBJ2-3,TRBD2,-,TRBV7-9,TGTGCCAGCAGCTTAAGGTTGAGCGGGGGTTCGAATACGCAGTATTTT,CASSLRLSGGSNTQYF